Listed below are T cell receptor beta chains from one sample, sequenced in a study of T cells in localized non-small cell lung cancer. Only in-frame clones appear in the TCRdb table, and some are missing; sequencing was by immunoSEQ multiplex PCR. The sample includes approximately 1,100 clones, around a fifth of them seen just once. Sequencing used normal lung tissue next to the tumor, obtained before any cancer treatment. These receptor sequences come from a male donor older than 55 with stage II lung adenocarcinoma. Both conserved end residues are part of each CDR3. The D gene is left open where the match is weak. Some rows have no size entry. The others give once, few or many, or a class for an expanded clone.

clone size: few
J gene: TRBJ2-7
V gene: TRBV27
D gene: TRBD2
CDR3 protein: CASSSPGLADEQYF
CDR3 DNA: TGTGCCAGCAGTTCGCCGGGACTAGCGGACGAGCAGTACTTC

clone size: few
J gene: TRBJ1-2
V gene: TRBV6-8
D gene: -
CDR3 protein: CASSDSNQGFYGYTF
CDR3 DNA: TGTGCCAGCAGTGACTCGAATCAGGGATTCTATGGCTACACCTTC

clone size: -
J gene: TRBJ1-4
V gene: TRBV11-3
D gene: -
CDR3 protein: CASSPGGTNEKLFF
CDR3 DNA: TGTGCCAGCAGCCCGGGGGGAACTAATGAAAAACTGTTTTTT

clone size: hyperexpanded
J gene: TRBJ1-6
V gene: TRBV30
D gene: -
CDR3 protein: CAWSRSSEGNSPLHF
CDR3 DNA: TGTGCCTGGAGTAGGAGCTCCGAGGGAAATTCACCCCTCCACTTT

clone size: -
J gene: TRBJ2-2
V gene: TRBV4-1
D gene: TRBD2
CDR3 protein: CASSQEGLAGGRGELFF
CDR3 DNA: TGCGCCAGCAGCCAAGAGGGCCTAGCGGGAGGGAGGGGGGAGCTGTTTTTT

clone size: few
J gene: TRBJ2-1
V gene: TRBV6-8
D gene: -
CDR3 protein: CASTRSLGGNEQFF
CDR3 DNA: TGTGCCAGCACCCGAAGTCTAGGCGGGAACGAGCAGTTCTTC

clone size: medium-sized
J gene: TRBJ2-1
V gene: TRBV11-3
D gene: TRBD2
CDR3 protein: CASSPLGGSSYNEQFF
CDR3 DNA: TGTGCCAGCAGCCCCCTGGGCGGGAGCTCCTACAATGAGCAGTTCTTC

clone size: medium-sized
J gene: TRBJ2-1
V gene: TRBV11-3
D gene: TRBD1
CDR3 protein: CASSSRGLGSYNEQFF
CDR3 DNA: TGTGCCAGCAGCTCCAGGGGGTTGGGGTCCTACAATGAGCAGTTCTTC

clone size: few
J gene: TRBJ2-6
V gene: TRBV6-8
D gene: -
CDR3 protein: CASSPSFSGANVLTF
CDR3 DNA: TGTGCCAGCAGTCCGAGCTTCTCTGGGGCCAACGTCCTGACTTTC

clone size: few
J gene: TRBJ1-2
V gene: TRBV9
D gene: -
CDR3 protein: CASSSGEALNHYGYTF
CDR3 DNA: TGTGCCAGCAGCTCCGGAGAGGCTCTCAATCACTATGGCTACACCTTC

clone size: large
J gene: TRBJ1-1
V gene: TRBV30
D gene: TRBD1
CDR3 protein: CAWSGGATGVNTEAFF
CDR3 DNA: TGTGCCTGGTCGGGGGGAGCGACAGGGGTGAACACTGAAGCTTTCTTT

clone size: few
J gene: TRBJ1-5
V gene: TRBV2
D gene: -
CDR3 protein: CASSDRVSNQPQHF
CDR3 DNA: TGTGCCAGCAGTGACAGAGTTAGCAATCAGCCCCAGCATTTT

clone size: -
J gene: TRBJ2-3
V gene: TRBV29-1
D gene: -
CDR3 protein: CSVSQGTDTQYF
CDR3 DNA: TGCAGCGTTAGTCAGGGCACAGATACGCAGTATTTT

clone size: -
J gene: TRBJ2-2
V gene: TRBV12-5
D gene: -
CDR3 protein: CASGAPRGSNTGELFF
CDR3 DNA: TGTGCTAGTGGAGCCCCCCGGGGGTCGAACACCGGGGAGCTGTTTTTT

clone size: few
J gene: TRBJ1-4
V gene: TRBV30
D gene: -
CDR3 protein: CAWSVESGGEKLFF
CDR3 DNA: TGTGCCTGGAGTGTAGAAAGTGGAGGGGAAAAACTGTTTTTT

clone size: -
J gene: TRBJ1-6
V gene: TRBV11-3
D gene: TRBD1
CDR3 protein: CASSTGQGNSPLHF
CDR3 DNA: TGTGCCAGCAGCACGGGACAGGGGAATTCACCCCTCCACTTT

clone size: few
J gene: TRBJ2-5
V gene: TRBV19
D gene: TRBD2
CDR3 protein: CASSPGGNQETQYF
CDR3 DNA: TGTGCCAGTAGTCCGGGAGGGAACCAAGAGACCCAGTACTTC

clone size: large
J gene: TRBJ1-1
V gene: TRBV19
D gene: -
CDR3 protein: CASSPAGLNTEAFF
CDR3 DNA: TGTGCCAGTAGTCCTGCGGGACTGAACACTGAAGCTTTCTTT

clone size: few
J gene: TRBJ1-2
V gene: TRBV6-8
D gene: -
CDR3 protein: CASSSEKLTGYTF
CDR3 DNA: TGTGCCAGCAGTTCGGAAAAGCTGACTGGCTACACCTTC

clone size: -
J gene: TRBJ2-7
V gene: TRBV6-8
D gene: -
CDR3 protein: CASRAPPGLGYEQYF
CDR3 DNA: TGTGCCAGCAGAGCCCCGCCAGGGTTGGGGTACGAGCAGTACTTC

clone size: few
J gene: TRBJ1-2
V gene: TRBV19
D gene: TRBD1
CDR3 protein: CASSDRDSGGYGYTF
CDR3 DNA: TGTGCCAGTAGTGACCGGGACAGCGGCGGCTATGGCTACACCTTC

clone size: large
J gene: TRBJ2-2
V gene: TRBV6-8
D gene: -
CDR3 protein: CAIQQDSNTGELFF
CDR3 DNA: TGTGCCATCCAACAGGACAGTAACACCGGGGAGCTGTTTTTT

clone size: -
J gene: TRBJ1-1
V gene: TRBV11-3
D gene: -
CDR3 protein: CASSIQGSLMITEAFF
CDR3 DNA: TGTGCCAGCAGCATACAGGGTTCCCTCATGATCACTGAAGCTTTCTTT

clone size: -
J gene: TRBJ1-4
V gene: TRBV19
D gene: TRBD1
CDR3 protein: CASSIETGGFELFF
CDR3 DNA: TGTGCCAGTAGTATCGAGACAGGGGGCTTTGAACTGTTTTTT

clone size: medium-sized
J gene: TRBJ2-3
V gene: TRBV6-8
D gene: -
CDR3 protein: CASSYVEGTDTQYF
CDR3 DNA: TGTGCCAGCAGTTACGTAGAGGGCACAGATACGCAGTATTTT

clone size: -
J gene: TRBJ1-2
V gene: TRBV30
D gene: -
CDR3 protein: CAWSQALYGYTF
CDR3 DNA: TGTGCCTGGAGTCAGGCCCTCTATGGCTACACCTTC

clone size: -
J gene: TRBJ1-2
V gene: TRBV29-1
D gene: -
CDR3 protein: CSVPSAEQIYGYTF
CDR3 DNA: TGCAGCGTTCCCTCCGCAGAGCAAATCTATGGCTACACCTTC

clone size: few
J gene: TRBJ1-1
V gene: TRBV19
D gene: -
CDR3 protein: CASSIRANTEAFF
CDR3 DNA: TGTGCCAGTAGTATAAGGGCTAACACTGAAGCTTTCTTT

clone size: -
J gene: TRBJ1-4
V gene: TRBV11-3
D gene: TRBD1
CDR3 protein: CASSLEGTGFNEKLFF
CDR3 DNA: TGTGCCAGCAGCTTAGAAGGGACAGGGTTTAATGAAAAACTGTTTTTT

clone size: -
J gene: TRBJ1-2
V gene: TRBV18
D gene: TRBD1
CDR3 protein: CASSSQGALDGYTF
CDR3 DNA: TGTGCCAGCTCATCACAGGGGGCTCTAGATGGCTACACCTTC

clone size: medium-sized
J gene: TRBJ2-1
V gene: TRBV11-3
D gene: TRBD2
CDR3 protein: CASGDRDYYNEQFF
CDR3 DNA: TGTGCCAGCGGAGACCGGGACTATTACAATGAGCAGTTCTTC

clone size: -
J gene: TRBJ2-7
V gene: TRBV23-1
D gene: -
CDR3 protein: CASSQSIQGKDEQYF
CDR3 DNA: TGCGCCAGCAGTCAATCGATCCAGGGAAAGGACGAGCAGTACTTC

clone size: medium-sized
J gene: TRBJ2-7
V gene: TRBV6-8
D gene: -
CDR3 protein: CASDPGARYYEQYF
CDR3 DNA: TGTGCCAGCGACCCAGGAGCCCGTTACTACGAGCAGTACTTC

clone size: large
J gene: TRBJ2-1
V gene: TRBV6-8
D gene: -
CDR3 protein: CASSELGSAREQFF
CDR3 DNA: TGTGCCAGCAGTGAGTTGGGATCGGCTAGAGAGCAGTTCTTC

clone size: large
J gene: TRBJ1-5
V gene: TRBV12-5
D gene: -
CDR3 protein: CASIEGGANQPQHF
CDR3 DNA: TGTGCCAGCATAGAGGGGGGGGCGAATCAGCCCCAGCATTTT

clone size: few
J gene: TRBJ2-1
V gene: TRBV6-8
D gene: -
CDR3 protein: CASSYYTAGNEQFF
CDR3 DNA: TGTGCCAGCAGTTACTACACCGCCGGGAATGAGCAGTTCTTC

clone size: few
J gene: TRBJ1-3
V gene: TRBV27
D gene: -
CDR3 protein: CASSKTATPGNTIYF
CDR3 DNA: TGTGCCAGCAGTAAAACAGCTACCCCTGGAAACACCATATATTTT

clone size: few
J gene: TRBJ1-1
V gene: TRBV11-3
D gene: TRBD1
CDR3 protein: CASSWTGGSNTEAFF
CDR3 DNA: TGTGCCAGCAGCTGGACAGGGGGATCAAACACTGAAGCTTTCTTT

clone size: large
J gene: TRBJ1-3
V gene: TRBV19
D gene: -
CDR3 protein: CASSIDPWPGNTIYF
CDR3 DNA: TGTGCCAGTAGTATAGACCCCTGGCCTGGAAACACCATATATTTT

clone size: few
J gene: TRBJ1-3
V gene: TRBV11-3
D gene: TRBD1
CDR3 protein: CASSRTGDPGNTIYF
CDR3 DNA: TGTGCCAGCAGCCGTACAGGGGACCCTGGAAACACCATATATTTT

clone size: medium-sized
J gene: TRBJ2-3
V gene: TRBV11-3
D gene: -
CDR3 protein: CASSLLIGGDTQYF
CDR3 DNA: TGTGCCAGCAGCTTGCTAATTGGTGGAGATACGCAGTATTTT

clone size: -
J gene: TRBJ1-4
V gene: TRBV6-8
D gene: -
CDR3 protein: CASRGGGDAEKLFF
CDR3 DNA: TGTGCCAGCAGGGGAGGGGGGGATGCGGAAAAACTGTTTTTT

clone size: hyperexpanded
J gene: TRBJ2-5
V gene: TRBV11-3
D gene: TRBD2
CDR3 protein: CASSFGTRRGQETQYF
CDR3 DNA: TGTGCCAGCAGCTTCGGGACTAGGAGGGGGCAAGAGACCCAGTACTTC